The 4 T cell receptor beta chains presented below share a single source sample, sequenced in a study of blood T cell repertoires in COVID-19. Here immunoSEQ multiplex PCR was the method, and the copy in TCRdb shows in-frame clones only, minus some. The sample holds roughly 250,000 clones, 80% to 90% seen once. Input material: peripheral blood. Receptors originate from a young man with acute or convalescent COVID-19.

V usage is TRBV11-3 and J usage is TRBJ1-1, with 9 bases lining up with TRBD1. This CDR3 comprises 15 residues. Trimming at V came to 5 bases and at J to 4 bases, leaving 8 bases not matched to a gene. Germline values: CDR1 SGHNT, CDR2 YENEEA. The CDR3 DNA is TGTGCCAGCAGCACCCGGACAGGGGTGGCCACTGAAGCTTTCTTT. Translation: CASSTRTGVATEAFF.

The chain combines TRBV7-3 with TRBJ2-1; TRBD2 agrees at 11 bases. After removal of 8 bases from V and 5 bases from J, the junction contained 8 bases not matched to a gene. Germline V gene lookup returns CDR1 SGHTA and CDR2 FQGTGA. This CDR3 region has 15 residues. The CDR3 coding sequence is TGTGCCAGCGGCCTTAGCGGGGGGGCGCACAATGAGCAGTTCTTC. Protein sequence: CASGLSGGAHNEQFF.

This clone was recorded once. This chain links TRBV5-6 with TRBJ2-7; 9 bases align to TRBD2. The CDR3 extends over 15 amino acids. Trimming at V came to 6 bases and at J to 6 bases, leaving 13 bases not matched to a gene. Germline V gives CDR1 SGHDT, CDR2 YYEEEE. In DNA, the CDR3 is TGTGCCAGCACCCCCGGTTGGCGGGAGGGTGCCGAGCAGTACTTC. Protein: CASTPGWREGAEQYF.

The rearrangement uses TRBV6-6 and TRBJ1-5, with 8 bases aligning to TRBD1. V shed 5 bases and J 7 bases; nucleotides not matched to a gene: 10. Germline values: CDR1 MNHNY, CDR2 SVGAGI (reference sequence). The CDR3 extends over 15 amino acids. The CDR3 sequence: CASSRGQGATQPQHF. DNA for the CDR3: TGTGCCAGCAGTAGGGGGCAGGGGGCGACCCAGCCCCAGCATTTT.